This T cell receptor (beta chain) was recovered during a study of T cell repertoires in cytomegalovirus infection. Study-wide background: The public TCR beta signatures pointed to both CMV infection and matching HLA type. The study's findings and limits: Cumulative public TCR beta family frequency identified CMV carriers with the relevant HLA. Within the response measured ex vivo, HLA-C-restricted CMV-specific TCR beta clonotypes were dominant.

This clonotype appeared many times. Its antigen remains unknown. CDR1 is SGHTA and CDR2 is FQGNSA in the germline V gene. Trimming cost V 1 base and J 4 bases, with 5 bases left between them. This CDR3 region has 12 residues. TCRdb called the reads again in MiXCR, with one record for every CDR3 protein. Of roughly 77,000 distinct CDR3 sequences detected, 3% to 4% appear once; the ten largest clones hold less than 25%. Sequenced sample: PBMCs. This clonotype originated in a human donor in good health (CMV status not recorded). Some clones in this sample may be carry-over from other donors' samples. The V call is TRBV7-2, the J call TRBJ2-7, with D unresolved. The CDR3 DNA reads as TGTGCCAGCAGCTTAGTGGTTTACGAGCAGTACTTC. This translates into CASSLVVYEQYF.